The clone carrying this T cell receptor (beta chain) was found many times. TCRdb reanalysed the RT-PCR reads using MiXCR and keeps one entry per CDR3 protein. The sample gives almost 700,000 distinct CDR3 sequences, 12% to 15% of which show up once; just over 3.5% is in the top ten. Sequences were obtained from memory CD4+ T cells from blood. The source of this sequence is a female donor in good health, serving as a healthy control.

The CDR3 DNA reads as TGTGCCAGCAGCCCTATTGACAGGAACACCGGGGAGCTGTTTTTT. It yields the protein CASSPIDRNTGELFF. The chain has TRBV5-6 and TRBJ2-2; weak D call: TRBD1 (5 bases). This CDR3 comprises 15 residues. Between the trimmed V and J ends, which lost 4 bases and 1 base, there was a span of 11 bases. The germline CDR1 and CDR2 sequences are SGHDT and YYEEEE. Looking up the rest from reference TRBV5-6 and TRBJ2-2 gives the full variable domain: DAGVTQSPTHLIKTRGQQVTLRCSPKSGHDTVSWYQQALGQGPQFIFQYYEEEERQRGNFPDRFSGHQFPNYSSELNVNALLLGDSALYLCASSPIDRNTGELFFGEGSRLTVL.